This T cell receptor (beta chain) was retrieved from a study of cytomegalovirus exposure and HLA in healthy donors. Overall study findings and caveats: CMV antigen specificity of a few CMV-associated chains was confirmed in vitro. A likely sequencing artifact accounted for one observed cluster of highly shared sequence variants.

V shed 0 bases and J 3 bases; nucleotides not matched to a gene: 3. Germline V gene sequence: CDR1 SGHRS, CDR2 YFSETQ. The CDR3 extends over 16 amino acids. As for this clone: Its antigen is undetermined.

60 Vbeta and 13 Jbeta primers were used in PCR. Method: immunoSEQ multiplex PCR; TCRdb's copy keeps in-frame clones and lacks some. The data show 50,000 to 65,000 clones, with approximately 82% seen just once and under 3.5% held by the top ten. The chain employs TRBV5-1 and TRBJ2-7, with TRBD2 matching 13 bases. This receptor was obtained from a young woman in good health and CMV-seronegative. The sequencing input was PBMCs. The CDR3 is CASSLVLAGGHYEQYF. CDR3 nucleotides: TGCGCCAGCAGCTTGGTACTAGCGGGAGGGCACTACGAGCAGTACTTC.